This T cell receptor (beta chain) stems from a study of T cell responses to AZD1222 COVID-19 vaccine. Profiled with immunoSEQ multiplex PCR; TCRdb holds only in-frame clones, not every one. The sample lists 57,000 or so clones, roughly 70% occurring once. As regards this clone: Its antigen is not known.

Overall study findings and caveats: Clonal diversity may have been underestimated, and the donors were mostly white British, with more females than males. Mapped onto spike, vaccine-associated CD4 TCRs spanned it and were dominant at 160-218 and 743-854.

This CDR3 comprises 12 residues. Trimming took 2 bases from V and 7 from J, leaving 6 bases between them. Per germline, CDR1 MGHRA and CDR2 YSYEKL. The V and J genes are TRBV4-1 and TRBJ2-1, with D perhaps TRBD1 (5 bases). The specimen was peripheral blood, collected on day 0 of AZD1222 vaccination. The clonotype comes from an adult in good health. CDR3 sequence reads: CASSQSGNEQFF. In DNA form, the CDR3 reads TGCGCCAGCAGCCAATCAGGGAATGAGCAGTTCTTC.